Listed below are T cell receptor beta chains from one sample, sequenced in a study of PD-L1 blockade in urothelial cancer. The assay was immunoSEQ multiplex PCR, and TCRdb's table has in-frame clones only and misses some. The sample includes 100,000 to 150,000 clones, roughly 80% seen only once; the top ten take 3.2%. The sample here was PBMCs, taken around atezolizumab (anti-PD-L1) treatment. The receptor set was obtained from a man aged 45 to 65 with urothelial cancer. Both conserved end residues are part of each CDR3. D genes are given only for firm matches. Not every row has a clone size; where given, it reads once, few, many or a size class.

d_call j_call v_call clone_size cdr3_nt cdr3_aa
NA TRBJ2-7 TRBV11-3 NA TGTGCCAGCAGTTCCCCCCCAGGGCTCGAGCAGTACTTC CASSSPPGLEQYF
NA TRBJ1-2 TRBV5-4 NA TGTGCCAGCAGCTTGGACGGGAACTATGGCTACACCTTC CASSLDGNYGYTF
NA TRBJ2-3 TRBV6-1 NA TGTGCCAGCAGTGTTGGTCAGACTAGTGCTAGCACAGATACGCAGTATTTT CASSVGQTSASTDTQYF
TRBD2 TRBJ2-2 TRBV5-1 NA TGCGCCAGCAGCCCTAGCGGGGCCGGGGAGCTGTTTTTT CASSPSGAGELFF
NA TRBJ2-3 TRBV9 NA TGTGCCAGCACAAGAGACCCTACCGGGACACGCACAGATACGCAGTATTTT CASTRDPTGTRTDTQYF
NA TRBJ2-5 TRBV2 NA TGTGCCAGCAGTGTGGGACTGGGATACCAAGAGACCCAGTACTTC CASSVGLGYQETQYF
NA TRBJ2-1 TRBV11-2 NA TGTGCCAGCTTGCTAGGAGGCTCCTACAATGAGCAGTTCTTC CASLLGGSYNEQFF
TRBD2 TRBJ2-1 TRBV6-4 NA TGTGCCAGCAGTCGACGGGAGGGCCTAAATGAGCAGTTCTTC CASSRREGLNEQFF
NA TRBJ2-1 TRBV6-6 few TGTGCCAGCAATCTAGGCCCAGATGAGCAGTTCTTC CASNLGPDEQFF
NA TRBJ2-1 TRBV9 NA TGTGCCAGCAGCGTAGGGACTAACTCCTACAATGAGCAGTTCTTC CASSVGTNSYNEQFF
NA TRBJ2-1 TRBV7-2 once TGTGCCAGCAGTTCAGGGTACAATGAGCAGTTCTTC CASSSGYNEQFF
NA TRBJ2-6 TRBV2 once TGTGCCAGCAGTGAAGGTGGCAGGGCCCCCTCTGGGGCCAACGTCCTGACTTTC CASSEGGRAPSGANVLTF
NA TRBJ2-7 TRBV7-3 NA TGTGCCAGCAGCTTATCCCCGACACGTTTTCAGGAGCAGTACTTC CASSLSPTRFQEQYF
NA TRBJ2-7 TRBV7-2 NA TGTGCCAGCGAAGGCAGGTTCTACGAGCAGTACTTC CASEGRFYEQYF
TRBD2 TRBJ2-2 TRBV19 NA TGTGCCAGTAGTGTACCGGGACTAGCGGGACCCGGGGAGCTGTTTTTT CASSVPGLAGPGELFF
NA TRBJ2-1 TRBV27 NA TGTGCCAGCAGTTTCAGGGCGGGGAATTACAATGAGCAGTTCTTC CASSFRAGNYNEQFF
TRBD1 TRBJ2-7 TRBV5-5 NA TGTGCCAGCAGCTGGACAGGGGGCAGGTGGGAGCAGTACTTC CASSWTGGRWEQYF
TRBD1 TRBJ1-1 TRBV18 NA TGTGCCAGCTCGCCCCGACAGGGGTCCATGAACACTGAAGCTTTCTTT CASSPRQGSMNTEAFF
TRBD2 TRBJ2-1 TRBV6-5 NA TGTGCCAGCAGGGCTAGCGGGAGTAAAGACAATGAGCAGTTCTTC CASRASGSKDNEQFF
NA TRBJ2-1 TRBV11-3 NA TGTGCCAGCAGCTCGTGGCCGAATGAGCAGTTCTTC CASSSWPNEQFF